This passage covers 5 T cell receptor beta chains from one sample sequenced in a study of Ad26.COV2.S vaccination and SARS-CoV-2 variants. Data came from immunoSEQ multiplex PCR; TCRdb stores just in-frame clones and leaves some out. This sample has a few hundred thousand clones, with over 75% found just once. Treatment reported: some 19 received Ad26.COV2.S at low or high dose, single or two shots; several received placebo; per-sample allocation not given. Sampling was done on day 63 after the first vaccine or placebo injection. The source was peripheral blood, collected in a trial of Ad26.COV2.S vaccine versus placebo. The receptors come from a person aged 18 to 65 who received the Ad26.COV2.S COVID-19 vaccine or a placebo.

V usage is TRBV15 and J usage is TRBJ2-5, with 11 bases identical to TRBD2. Germline V lookup: CDR1 LNHNV, CDR2 YYDKDF (reference sequence). The CDR3 loop spans 17 amino acids. V lost 3 bases to trimming and J lost 1 base; unmatched junction nucleotides: 7. CDR3 DNA: TGTGCCACCAGCAGTTCAAGGGGACTAGCGGCCCAAGAGACCCAGTACTTC. This codes for CATSSSRGLAAQETQYF.

The chain uses TRBV19 and TRBJ2-2; D might be TRBD2 (5 bases). The V and J ends lost 3 bases and 5 bases respectively, with 13 bases between them. Germline V gene data show CDR1 as LNHDA and CDR2 as SQIVND (reference sequence). There are 15 residues in the CDR3. CDR3 loop: CASSIPARGTGELFF. The CDR3 DNA follows: TGTGCCAGTAGTATTCCGGCCCGGGGAACCGGGGAGCTGTTTTTT.

Here the CDR3 reads CASSLSGTGNHEQYF. DNA of the CDR3: TGTGCCAGCAGTTTAAGCGGGACAGGGAACCACGAGCAGTACTTC. The gene calls are TRBV27 and TRBJ2-7; 9 positions agree with TRBD1. This CDR3 has 15 amino acids. Losses at the gene ends were 2 bases for V and 5 bases for J; bases not matched to a gene: 7. Looked up from germline, CDR1 is MNHEY and CDR2 is SMNVEV (reference sequence).

The chain couples TRBV20-1 to TRBJ1-1; 7 nucleotides align to TRBD1. The CDR3 totals 11 residues. CDR1 and CDR2 from the germline V gene are DFQATT and SNEGSKA (reference sequence). The trim removed 1 base at V and 10 bases at J, leaving 3 bases unmatched. This chain's CDR3 is CSARVDRIAFF. CDR3 sequence (DNA): TGCAGTGCTAGAGTGGACAGGATAGCTTTCTTT.

V is TRBV6-5 and J is TRBJ1-5; D remains ambiguous. V lost 7 bases to trimming and J lost 0 bases, with 7 bases between them. Germline V gene sequence: CDR1 MNHEY, CDR2 SVGAGI. The CDR3 totals 13 residues. Here the CDR3 reads CASNENSNQPQHF. The CDR3, as DNA: TGTGCCAGCAACGAGAATAGCAATCAGCCCCAGCATTTT.